This TCR beta chain originates from a study of T cell repertoires in cytomegalovirus infection. Study observations and caveats: Cumulative public TCR beta family frequency identified carriers of CMV plus the relevant HLA. HLA-C-restricted CMV-specific TCR beta clonotypes prevailed in the ex vivo response.

One entry per CDR3 protein results from TCRdb running MiXCR on the reads. This sample yields roughly 320,000 distinct CDR3 sequences, of which about 8.8% are seen a single time; approximately 2.3% belongs to the top ten. Trimming shortened V by 6 bases and J by 3 bases, and 17 bases separated the two germline ends. Per the germline V gene, CDR1 is LNHDA and CDR2 is SQIVND (reference sequence). This CDR3 region has 16 residues. This clonotype was seen ten or more times. What it recognizes is unknown. Sequencing input: PBMCs. The sequence was obtained from a human donor in good health (CMV status not recorded). Some clones in this sample may be carry-over from other donors' samples. The chain has TRBV19 and TRBJ2-2; possibly TRBD1 for D (6 bases). The CDR3 protein is CASSPTQGLDTGELFF. DNA for the CDR3: TGTGCCAGTAGCCCGACACAGGGTCTGGACACCGGGGAGCTGTTTTTT.